This entry lists 27 T cell receptor beta chains sequenced from one sample in a study of cytomegalovirus exposure and HLA in healthy donors. PCR primers comprised 60 Vbeta and 13 Jbeta primers. Profiled with immunoSEQ multiplex PCR; TCRdb holds only in-frame clones, not every one. The sample consists of 200,000 to 250,000 clones, 75% to 90% of them appearing once. The specimen sequenced was PBMCs. Source of these receptors: a woman aged 18-29 years in good health and CMV-seronegative.

V gene TRBV12-5 combines with J gene TRBJ2-5, with TRBD1 as a possible D gene (7 bases). The V end was cut by 7 bases, the J end by 7 bases, with 16 bases between. The CDR3 is 13 amino acids. Germline V lookup: CDR1 LGHNT, CDR2 FRNRAP. The CDR3 protein is CASAHQGGWTQYF. The DNA for the CDR3 is TGTGCTAGTGCCCATCAGGGGGGTTGGACCCAGTACTTC.

The J gene is TRBJ1-6, the V gene TRBV4-3, with 8 nucleotides matching TRBD1. The CDR3 has 16 amino acids. The ends lost 0 bases at V and 10 bases at J; junction bases unmatched: 8. Germline V gives CDR1 LGHNA, CDR2 YSLEER. The DNA for the CDR3 is TGCGCCAGCAGCCAAGATAGGCAGGGGGCCGGGTCACCCCTCCACTTT. Translating gives CASSQDRQGAGSPLHF.

For this clone: One end of the junction fails to match germline, which may point to a read error. The chain is built from TRBV7-9 and TRBJ2-7, with TRBD2 as a possible D gene (5 bases). Germline assignment: CDR1 SEHNR and CDR2 FQNEAQ (reference sequence). The CDR3 runs 16 residues. The CDR3 nucleotides read TGTTCCAGCAGCTTATCCTTGTCTGAGCCGAGGGACGAGCAGTACTTC. Amino acids: CSSSLSLSEPRDEQYF.

V gene TRBV2 combines with J gene TRBJ1-5; 7 bases agree with TRBD1. Trimming took 6 bases from V and 6 from J; bases not matched to a gene: 11. The germline V gene encodes CDR1 SNHLY and CDR2 FYNNEI. The CDR3 runs 15 residues. The DNA for the CDR3 is TGTGCCAGCAGGTCCGGGACAGCGGGTGGTCAGCCCCAGCATTTT. Amino acids: CASRSGTAGGQPQHF.

The chain has TRBV15 and TRBJ2-1, with a weak D call TRBD1 (6 bases). CDR1 and CDR2 (germline): LNHNV, YYDKDF (reference sequence). The CDR3 is 12 residues long. V dropped 8 bases and J dropped 9 bases, with 14 bases sitting between them. The CDR3 sequence is CATGLGGSEQFF. CDR3 in DNA: TGTGCCACCGGGCTTGGGGGCAGTGAGCAGTTCTTC.

The chain has TRBV6-6 and TRBJ1-6; D not resolved. Germline CDR1 and CDR2: MNHNY and SVGAGI (reference sequence). The CDR3 has 15 residues. Trimming cost V 7 bases and J 8 bases, with 18 bases left between them. DNA of the CDR3: TGTGCCAGCACCCTGAGCGCCTCTGCTCATTCACCCCTCCACTTT. This encodes CASTLSASAHSPLHF.

J is TRBJ1-2 and V is TRBV7-9; TRBD1 matches 11 bases. Germline loops: CDR1 SEHNR, CDR2 FQNEAQ (reference sequence). The CDR3 extends over 15 amino acids. Trimming removed 3 bases from V and 8 bases from J; junction bases left unmatched: 8. CDR3 loop: CASSFIGQGAEGYTF. Written as DNA, the CDR3 is TGTGCCAGCAGCTTTATCGGACAGGGGGCGGAAGGCTACACCTTC. Combining the CDR3 with reference TRBV7-9 and TRBJ1-2 gives the whole variable domain DTGVSQNPRHKITKRGQNVTFRCDPISEHNRLYWYRQTLGQGPEFLTYFQNEAQLEKSRLLSDRFSAERPKGSFSTLEIQRTEQGDSAMYLCASSFIGQGAEGYTFGSGTRLTVV.

The CDR3 DNA reads TGTGCCAGCAACGGGCAGGGGAACTTTAATTCACCCCTCCACTTT. Protein product: CASNGQGNFNSPLHF. The chain is built from TRBV5-6 and TRBJ1-6; a possible D gene is TRBD1 (6 bases). Germline V gene data show CDR1 as SGHDT and CDR2 as YYEEEE. Trimming stripped 6 bases from V and 6 bases from J, with 16 bases between. The CDR3 runs 15 residues.

The chain combines TRBV7-2 with TRBJ2-2; no clear D gene. The CDR3 is 16 amino acids. The germline V gene has CDR1 SGHTA and CDR2 FQGNSA. V was shortened by 4 bases and J by 8 bases, with 20 bases between the two germline ends. The CDR3 sequence is CASSSSFSLLLGELFF. The DNA for the CDR3 is TGTGCCAGCAGCTCCTCTTTCTCCCTACTCTTGGGGGAGCTGTTTTTT.

The sample holds one count of this clone. This rearrangement joins TRBV30 to TRBJ2-7; TRBD1 matches 9 bases. Per the germline V gene, CDR1 is GTSNPN and CDR2 is SVGIG (reference sequence). CDR3 size: 13 residues. V lost 4 bases and J lost 7; bases outside the gene matches: 8. CDR3 sequence: CAWTNRGRGEQYF. The DNA for the CDR3 is TGTGCCTGGACAAACAGGGGGCGGGGGGAGCAGTACTTC.

This clone occurred a few times. The chain links TRBV5-6 to TRBJ2-5; 12 nucleotides align to TRBD2. Germline loops: CDR1 SGHDT, CDR2 YYEEEE. V lost 4 bases and J lost 5; bases outside the gene matches: 12. CDR3 length: 17 amino acids. The CDR3 protein is CASSARLAGVKLETQYF. The CDR3 DNA reads TGTGCCAGCAGCGCCAGACTAGCGGGGGTGAAATTGGAGACCCAGTACTTC.

The chain is built from TRBV10-1 and TRBJ1-6; perhaps TRBD1 as D (6 bases). V gave up 8 bases and J gave up 2 bases, with 16 bases separating them. The length of the CDR3 is 16 residues. CDR1 is WNHNN and CDR2 is SYGVQD in the germline V gene (reference sequence). CDR3: CASSLGQSTYNSPLHF. The CDR3 DNA follows: TGCGCCAGCTCTCTCGGACAGTCGACCTATAATTCACCCCTCCACTTT.

The chain combines TRBV7-2 with TRBJ2-7, with a weak D call TRBD2 (6 bases). CDR3 length: 13 residues. Germline V gene sequence: CDR1 SGHTA, CDR2 FQGNSA. Deletions cut 2 bases from V and 6 bases from J, with 11 bases between. The CDR3 is CASSLNWRGEQYF. The DNA of the CDR3 is TGTGCCAGCAGCTTAAACTGGAGGGGCGAGCAGTACTTC.

The genes are TRBV6-1 and TRBJ2-1; D call uncertain. Trimming shortened V by 10 bases and J by 1 base, and 11 bases separated the two germline ends. The CDR3 sequence is 13 residues long. The germline V gene has CDR1 MNHNS and CDR2 SASEGT. The CDR3 coding sequence is TGTGCCACTCACTCCCGGTCCTACAATGAGCAGTTCTTC. Translated: CATHSRSYNEQFF.

This chain links TRBV10-3 with TRBJ1-5; weak D call: TRBD1 (6 bases). The CDR3 consists of 17 residues. Germline V gene lookup returns CDR1 ENHRY and CDR2 SYGVKD. V was pared by 3 bases and J by 2 bases, with 17 bases between. DNA for the CDR3: TGTGCCATCAGTGATTATGGCCCGGGACAAGGCAATCAGCCCCAGCATTTT. It yields the protein CAISDYGPGQGNQPQHF.

The CDR3 DNA sequence: TGTGCCAGCAGCTTAGTTACTTCCACAGATACGCAGTATTTT. As protein: CASSLVTSTDTQYF. The chain combines TRBV11-2 with TRBJ2-3; D remains ambiguous. The CDR3 is 14 residues long. Looked up from germline, CDR1 is SGHAT and CDR2 is FQNNGV. Between the trimmed V and J ends, which lost 1 base and 2 bases, there was a span of 7 bases.

The table lists this clone with a count of one. The chain combines TRBV7-6 with TRBJ2-1, with TRBD2 matching over 7 bases. V dropped 3 bases and J dropped 5; count of bases not matched to a gene: 16. CDR3 length equals 18 residues. Germline CDR1 is SGHVS and CDR2 is FNYEAQ. CDR3 bases: TGTGCCAGCAGCTTGGACGTAGCAGGCGGGAGAGTTAACAATGAGCAGTTCTTC. It specifies CASSLDVAGGRVNNEQFF.

The J gene is TRBJ1-5, the V gene TRBV5-5; D is possibly TRBD1 (5 bases). V lost 4 bases and J lost 5, with 13 bases in between. This CDR3 is 14 amino acids long. Germline loops: CDR1 SGHKS, CDR2 YYEKEE (reference sequence). CDR3 nucleotides: TGTGCCAGCAGCCCCAGACAGTCCGATCAGCCCCAGCATTTT. Amino acids: CASSPRQSDQPQHF.

CDR3 amino acids: CASSLWAGQRNYEQYF. The DNA for the CDR3 is TGCGCCAGCAGCTTGTGGGCAGGCCAACGAAACTACGAGCAGTACTTC. This chain links TRBV5-1 with TRBJ2-7; D gene ambiguous. Trimming took 1 base from V and 3 from J, leaving 17 bases between them. The V gene's germline CDR1 is SGHRS and CDR2 YFSETQ. The CDR3 has 16 residues.

V gene TRBV6-5 combines with J gene TRBJ1-1; 7 nucleotides agree with TRBD1. CDR3 size: 13 residues. CDR1 is MNHEY, CDR2 SVGAGI, per germline. V shed 6 bases and J 5 bases; nucleotides not matched to a gene: 6. CDR3 in amino acids: CASSMTGNTEAFF. The CDR3 coding sequence is TGTGCCAGCAGCATGACAGGGAATACTGAAGCTTTCTTT.

The gene calls are TRBV5-1 and TRBJ2-3; 8 nucleotides agree with TRBD2. CDR3 size: 15 residues. From germline, CDR1 is SGHRS and CDR2 YFSETQ. V gave up 5 bases and J gave up 3 bases; unmatched junction bases: 8. DNA for the CDR3: TGCGCCAGCAGTGACCCGGGACTAGTTACAGATACGCAGTATTTT. It specifies CASSDPGLVTDTQYF.

The chain is built from TRBV19 and TRBJ2-1, with 12 bases that match TRBD2. The CDR3 is 18 amino acids. J gave up 8 bases and V 7 bases, and 18 bases lay outside the gene matches. CDR1 LNHDA and CDR2 SQIVND come from the germline V gene (reference sequence). The CDR3 DNA follows: TGTGCCAGTACCAAAGGGAGACTAGCGGGGGCTCCCCAGGATGAGCAGTTCTTC. It encodes CASTKGRLAGAPQDEQFF.

The chain couples TRBV11-3 to TRBJ1-3; 7 positions match TRBD1. This CDR3 comprises 15 residues. The germline CDR1 and CDR2 sequences are SGHNT and YENEEA. With 5 bases clipped from V and 2 bases from J, the junction kept 6 bases outside the gene matches. The DNA for the CDR3 is TGTGCCAGCAGCCCCGACAGGGTTCCTGGAAACACCATATATTTT. This translates into CASSPDRVPGNTIYF.

The V call is TRBV5-1, the J call TRBJ1-2; D remains unclear. CDR1 SGHRS and CDR2 YFSETQ come from the germline V gene. The CDR3 spans 15 residues. V was cut by 1 base and J by 4 bases, with 14 bases left in between. The CDR3 DNA sequence: TGCGCCAGCAGCTTGAGCAACGGAGGGAGCTATGGCTACACCTTC. It specifies CASSLSNGGSYGYTF.

The CDR3 DNA follows: TGTGCCAGCAGCCCATCGGGACTAGCGGACAATGAGCAGTTCTTC. Translated, it gives CASSPSGLADNEQFF. V gene TRBV7-3 combines with J gene TRBJ2-1; TRBD2 matches 11 bases. With 5 bases clipped from V and 5 bases from J, the junction kept 5 bases outside the gene matches. This CDR3 spans 15 amino acids. From germline, CDR1 is SGHTA and CDR2 FQGTGA.

V and J are TRBV14 and TRBJ2-3, with 7 bases fitting TRBD1. CDR1 SGHDN and CDR2 FVKESK come from the germline V gene. The CDR3 spans 17 residues. V was pared by 5 bases and J by 2 bases, with 13 bases of the junction left unmatched. Here the CDR3 reads CASSARQGLSATDTQYF. The DNA for the CDR3 is TGTGCCAGCAGCGCTAGACAGGGTCTATCGGCCACAGATACGCAGTATTTT.

This clone was seen only once. The V and J genes are TRBV13 and TRBJ2-7; the D is unclear. V lost 3 bases to trimming and J lost 4 bases, with 16 bases between them. Germline lookup yields CDR1 PRHDT and CDR2 FYEKMQ (reference sequence). This CDR3 comprises 15 residues. The CDR3 region is CASSFSTRGRYEQYF. CDR3 sequence (DNA): TGTGCCAGCAGCTTCTCTACCCGCGGAAGATACGAGCAGTACTTC.